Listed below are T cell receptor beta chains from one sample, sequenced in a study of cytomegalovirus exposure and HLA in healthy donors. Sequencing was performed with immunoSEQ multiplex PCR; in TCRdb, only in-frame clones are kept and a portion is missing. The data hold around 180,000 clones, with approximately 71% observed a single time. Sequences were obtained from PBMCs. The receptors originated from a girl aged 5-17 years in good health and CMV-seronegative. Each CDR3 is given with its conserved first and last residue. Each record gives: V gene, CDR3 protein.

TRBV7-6,CASSLGSGETSGANVLTF
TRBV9,CASSSTDTEAFF
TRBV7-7,CASRSSGQETQYF
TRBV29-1,CSGLTGPNTEAFF
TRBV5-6,CASSLFVNSYEQYF
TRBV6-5,CASSYGYSGGGEELFF
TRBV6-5,CASSGTTTSYEQYF
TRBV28,CAWGTGTLNSPLHF
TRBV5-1,CASSPQGTGNTIYF
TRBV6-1,CASSENRGPGNEQFF
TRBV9,CASSVTAGPPYEQYF
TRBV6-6,CASTPGAYNEQFF
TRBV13,CASSLIQGWNTEAFF
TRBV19,CASSMPQMNTGELFF
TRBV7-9,CASSSTSTGASPLHF
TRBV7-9,CASSPGGSNQPQHF
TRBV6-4,CASSAMAGVTGELFF
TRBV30,CAWSVVGLNTGELFF
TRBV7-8,CASSLIRGSTGELFF
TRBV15,CATSPARTVRKNSPLHF
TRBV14,CASSQEQGANYGYTF
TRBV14,CASSQFEEETQYF
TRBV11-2,CASSLPPGSLGTIYF
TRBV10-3,CAISGRGTYEQYF
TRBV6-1,CASSRTDYGYTF
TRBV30,CACSGTSGSDTQYF
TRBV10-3,CAISESIREEGEEKLFF
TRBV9,CASSVVGGGTDTQYF
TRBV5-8,CASSLVRQGVYEQYF
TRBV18,CASSPLDGETQYF
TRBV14,CASSQDASGGVTTGELFF
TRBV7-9,CASSSPGQGPYGYTF
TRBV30,CAWRMQGLNTIYF
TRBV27,CASSLGGTISYNEQFF
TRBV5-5,CASSLEFGFRDRKVGEQFF
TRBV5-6,CASSLRLGGADTQYF
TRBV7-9,CASSLTGADEQYF
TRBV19,CASSRQTNEAFF
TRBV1,CTSSPLAGGRFNEQFF
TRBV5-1,CASSPNSQGVTEAFF
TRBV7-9,CASRVTGSYEQYF
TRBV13,CASSELGQGAFNEQFF
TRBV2,CASSDRGESGYTF
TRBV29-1,CSVEGLATYEQYF
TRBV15,CATSGDRGQETQYF
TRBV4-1,CASSQPGRTDYYEQYF
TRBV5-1,CASSLGGRGNEKLFF
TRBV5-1,CASSLEVLAGGGGEQFF
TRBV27,CASTGWRAGTQYF
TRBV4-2,CASRDKGSLESGNTIYF
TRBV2,CASSGTASGGETQYF
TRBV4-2,CASRQTGERMDTEAFF
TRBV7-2,CASSLGPSGANVLTF
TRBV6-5,CASSAGTSGFNEQFF
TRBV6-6,CASGALSYEQYF
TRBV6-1,CASSEESGGAYEQYF
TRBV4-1,CASSQEGQVLEGYTF
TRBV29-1,CSVETGGAGYEQYF
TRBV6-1,CASRSRGKETQYF